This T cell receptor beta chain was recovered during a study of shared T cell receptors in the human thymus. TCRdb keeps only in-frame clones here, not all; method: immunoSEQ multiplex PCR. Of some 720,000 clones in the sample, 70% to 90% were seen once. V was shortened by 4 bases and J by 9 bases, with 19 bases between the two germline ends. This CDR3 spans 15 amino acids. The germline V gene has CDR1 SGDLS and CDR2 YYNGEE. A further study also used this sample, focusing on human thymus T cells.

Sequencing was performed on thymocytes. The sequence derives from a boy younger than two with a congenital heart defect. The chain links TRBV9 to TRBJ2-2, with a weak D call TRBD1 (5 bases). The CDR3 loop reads CASSPKGLPFRELFF. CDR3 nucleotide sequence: TGTGCCAGCAGCCCCAAGGGGCTACCCTTCCGGGAGCTGTTTTTT.